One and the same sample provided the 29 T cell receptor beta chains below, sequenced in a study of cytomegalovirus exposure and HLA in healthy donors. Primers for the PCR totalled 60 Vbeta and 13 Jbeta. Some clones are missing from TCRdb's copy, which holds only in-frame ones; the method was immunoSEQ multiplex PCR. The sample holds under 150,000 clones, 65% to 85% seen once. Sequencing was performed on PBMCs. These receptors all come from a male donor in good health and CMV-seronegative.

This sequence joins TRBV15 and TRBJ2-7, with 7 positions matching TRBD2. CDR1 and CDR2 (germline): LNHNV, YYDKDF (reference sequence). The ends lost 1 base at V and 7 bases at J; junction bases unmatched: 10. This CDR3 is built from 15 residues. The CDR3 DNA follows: TGTGCCACCAGCAGAGCTGGGCAGGGAGGGCAAGAGCAGTACTTC. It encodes CATSRAGQGGQEQYF.

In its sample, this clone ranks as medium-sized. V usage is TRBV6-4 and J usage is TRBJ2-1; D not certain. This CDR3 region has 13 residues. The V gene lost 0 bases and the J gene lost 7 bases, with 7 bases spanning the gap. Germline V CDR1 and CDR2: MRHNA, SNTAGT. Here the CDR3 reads CASSDSSENEQFF. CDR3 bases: TGTGCCAGCAGTGACTCGAGCGAGAATGAGCAGTTCTTC.

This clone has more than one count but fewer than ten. The CDR3, as DNA: TGTGCCAGCTCACCATTTGAGGACAGCTACGAGCAGTACTTC. Translated, it gives CASSPFEDSYEQYF. The rearrangement uses TRBV18 and TRBJ2-7; a possible D gene is TRBD1 (6 bases). V was clipped by 2 bases and J by 3 bases, with 11 bases between them. The germline gives CDR1 KGHSH, CDR2 LQKENI. The CDR3 sequence is 14 residues long.

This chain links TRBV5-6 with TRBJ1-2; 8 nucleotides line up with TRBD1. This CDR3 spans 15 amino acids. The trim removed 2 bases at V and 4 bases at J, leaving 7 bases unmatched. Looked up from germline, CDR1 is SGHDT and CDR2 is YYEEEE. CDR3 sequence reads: CASSLRRDRTYGYTF. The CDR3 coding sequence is TGTGCCAGCAGCTTAAGGAGGGACAGGACCTATGGCTACACCTTC.

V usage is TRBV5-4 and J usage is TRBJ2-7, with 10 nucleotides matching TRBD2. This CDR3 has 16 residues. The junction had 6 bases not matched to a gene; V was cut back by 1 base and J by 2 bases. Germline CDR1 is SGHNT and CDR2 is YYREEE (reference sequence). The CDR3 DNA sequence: TGTGCCAGCAGCTTGTCGTCAGCGGGAGGGCCCTACGAGCAGTACTTC. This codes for CASSLSSAGGPYEQYF.

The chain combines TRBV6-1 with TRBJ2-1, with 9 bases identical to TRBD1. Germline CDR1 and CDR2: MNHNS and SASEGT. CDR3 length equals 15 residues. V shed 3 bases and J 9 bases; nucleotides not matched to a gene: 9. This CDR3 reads CASSDTGTGYREQFF. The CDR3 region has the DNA TGTGCCAGCAGTGATACCGGGACAGGGTACCGTGAGCAGTTCTTC.

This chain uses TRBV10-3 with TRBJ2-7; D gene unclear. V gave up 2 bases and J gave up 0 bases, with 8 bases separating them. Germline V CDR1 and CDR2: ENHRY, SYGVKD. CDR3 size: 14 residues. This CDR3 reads CAISETGSSYEQYF. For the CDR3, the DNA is TGTGCCATCAGTGAGACGGGTAGCTCCTACGAGCAGTACTTC.

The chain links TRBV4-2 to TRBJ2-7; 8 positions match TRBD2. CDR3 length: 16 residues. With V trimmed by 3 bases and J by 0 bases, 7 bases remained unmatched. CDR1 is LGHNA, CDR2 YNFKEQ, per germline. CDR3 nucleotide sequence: TGTGCCAGCAGCCAGCAGACTAGCGCGAGCTCCTACGAGCAGTACTTC. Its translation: CASSQQTSASSYEQYF.

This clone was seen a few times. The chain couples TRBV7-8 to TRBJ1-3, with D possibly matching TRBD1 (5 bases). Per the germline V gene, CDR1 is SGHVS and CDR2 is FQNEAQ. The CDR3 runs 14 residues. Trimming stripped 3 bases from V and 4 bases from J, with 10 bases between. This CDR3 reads CASSLAGRGNTIYF. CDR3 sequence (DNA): TGTGCCAGCAGCTTGGCAGGGCGAGGAAACACCATATATTTT.

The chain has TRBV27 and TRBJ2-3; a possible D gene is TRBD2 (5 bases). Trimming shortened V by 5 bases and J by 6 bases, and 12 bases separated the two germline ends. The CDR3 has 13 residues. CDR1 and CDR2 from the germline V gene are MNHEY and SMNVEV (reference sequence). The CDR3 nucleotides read TGTGCCAGCAGTCCACCCCCGGGGGATACGCAGTATTTT. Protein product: CASSPPPGDTQYF.

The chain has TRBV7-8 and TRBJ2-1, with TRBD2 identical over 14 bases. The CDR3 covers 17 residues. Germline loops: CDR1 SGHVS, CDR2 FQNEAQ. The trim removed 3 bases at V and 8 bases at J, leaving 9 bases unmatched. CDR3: CASSFWTSGRKFDEQFF. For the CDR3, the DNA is TGTGCCAGCAGCTTTTGGACTAGCGGGAGGAAGTTCGATGAGCAGTTCTTC. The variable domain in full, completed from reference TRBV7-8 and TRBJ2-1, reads GAGVSQSPRYKVAKRGQDVALRCDPISGHVSLFWYQQALGQGPEFLTYFQNEAQLDKSGLPSDRFFAERPEGSVSTLKIQRTQQEDSAVYLCASSFWTSGRKFDEQFFGPGTRLTVL.

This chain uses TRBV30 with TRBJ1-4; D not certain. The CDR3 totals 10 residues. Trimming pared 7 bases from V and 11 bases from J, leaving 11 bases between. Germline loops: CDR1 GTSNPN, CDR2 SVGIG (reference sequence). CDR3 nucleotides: TGTGCCTCCTGGACGGGGAAACTGTTTTTT. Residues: CASWTGKLFF.

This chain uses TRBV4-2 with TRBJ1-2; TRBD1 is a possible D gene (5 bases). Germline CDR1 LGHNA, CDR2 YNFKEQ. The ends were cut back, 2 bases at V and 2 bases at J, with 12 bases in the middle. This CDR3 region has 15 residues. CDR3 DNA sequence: TGTGCCAGCAGCCAACCAGGGTTTACCAACTATGGCTACACCTTC. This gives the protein CASSQPGFTNYGYTF.

The CDR3 loop is CASSPWSGRGETQYF. In DNA form, the CDR3 reads TGTGCCAGCAGCCCTTGGTCCGGGAGAGGGGAGACCCAGTACTTC. V and J are TRBV7-2 and TRBJ2-5; D is possibly TRBD2 (6 bases). The CDR3 consists of 15 residues. Germline V lookup: CDR1 SGHTA, CDR2 FQGNSA. With 5 bases removed from V and 5 bases from J, the gap between germline ends came to 18 bases.

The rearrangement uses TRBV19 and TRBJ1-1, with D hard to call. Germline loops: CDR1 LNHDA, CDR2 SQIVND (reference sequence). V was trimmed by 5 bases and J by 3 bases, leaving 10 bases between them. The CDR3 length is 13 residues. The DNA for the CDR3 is TGTGCCAGTAGTTCCGGGTTGGACACTGAAGCTTTCTTT. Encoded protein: CASSSGLDTEAFF.

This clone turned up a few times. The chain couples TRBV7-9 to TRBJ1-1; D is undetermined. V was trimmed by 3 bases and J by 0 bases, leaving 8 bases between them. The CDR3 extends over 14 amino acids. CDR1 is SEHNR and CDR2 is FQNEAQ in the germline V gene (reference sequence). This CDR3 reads CASSLDLMNTEAFF. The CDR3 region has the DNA TGTGCCAGCAGCTTGGACTTAATGAACACTGAAGCTTTCTTT.

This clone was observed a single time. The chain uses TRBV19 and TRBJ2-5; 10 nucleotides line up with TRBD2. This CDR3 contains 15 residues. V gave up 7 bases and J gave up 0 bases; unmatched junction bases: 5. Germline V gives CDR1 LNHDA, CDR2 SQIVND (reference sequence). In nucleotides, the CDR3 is TGTGCCAGTACAAGGACTAGCGGCAACCAAGAGACCCAGTACTTC. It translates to CASTRTSGNQETQYF.

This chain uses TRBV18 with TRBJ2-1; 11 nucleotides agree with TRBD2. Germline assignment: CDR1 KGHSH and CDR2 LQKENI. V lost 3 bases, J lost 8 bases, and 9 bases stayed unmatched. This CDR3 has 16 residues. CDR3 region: CASSPRVAGGRHEQFF. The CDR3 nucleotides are TGTGCCAGCTCACCTCGGGTAGCGGGAGGGCGGCATGAGCAGTTCTTC.

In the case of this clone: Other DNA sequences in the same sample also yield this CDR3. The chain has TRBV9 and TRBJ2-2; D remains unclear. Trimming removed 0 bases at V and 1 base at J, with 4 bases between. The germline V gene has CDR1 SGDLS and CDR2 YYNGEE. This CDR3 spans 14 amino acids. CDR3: CASSVAGNTGELFF. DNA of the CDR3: TGTGCCAGCAGCGTAGCAGGGAACACCGGGGAGCTGTTTTTT.

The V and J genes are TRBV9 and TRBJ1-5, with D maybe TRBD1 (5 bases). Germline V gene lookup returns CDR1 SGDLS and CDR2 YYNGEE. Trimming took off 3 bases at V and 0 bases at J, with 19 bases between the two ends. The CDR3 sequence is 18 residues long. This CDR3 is CASSAVQGSHPSNQPQHF. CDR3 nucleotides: TGTGCCAGCAGCGCAGTGCAGGGCTCTCATCCTAGCAATCAGCCCCAGCATTTT.

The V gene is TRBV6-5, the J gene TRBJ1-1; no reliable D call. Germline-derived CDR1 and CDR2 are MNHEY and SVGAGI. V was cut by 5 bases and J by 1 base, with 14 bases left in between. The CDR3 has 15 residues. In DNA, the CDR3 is TGTGCCAGCAGTATCCCGGGAATGGGGAACACTGAAGCTTTCTTT. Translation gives CASSIPGMGNTEAFF.

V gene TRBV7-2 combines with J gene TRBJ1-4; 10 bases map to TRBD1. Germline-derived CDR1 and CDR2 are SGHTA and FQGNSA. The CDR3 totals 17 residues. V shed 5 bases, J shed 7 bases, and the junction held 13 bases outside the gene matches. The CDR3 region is CASSPRNRDRGGEKLFF. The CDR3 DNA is TGTGCCAGCAGCCCGCGTAACCGGGACAGGGGCGGTGAAAAACTGTTTTTT.

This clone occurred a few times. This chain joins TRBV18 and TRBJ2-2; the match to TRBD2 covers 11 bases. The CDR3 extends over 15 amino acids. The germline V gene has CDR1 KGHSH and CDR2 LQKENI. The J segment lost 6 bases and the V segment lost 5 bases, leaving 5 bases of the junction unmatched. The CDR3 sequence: CASSSGTSGSGELFF. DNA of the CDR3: TGTGCCAGCTCATCCGGGACTAGCGGCTCCGGGGAGCTGTTTTTT.

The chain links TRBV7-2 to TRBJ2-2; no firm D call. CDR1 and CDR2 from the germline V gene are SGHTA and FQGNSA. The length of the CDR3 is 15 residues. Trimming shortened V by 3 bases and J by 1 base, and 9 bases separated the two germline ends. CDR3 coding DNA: TGTGCCAGCAGCTTGGGCAGATGGAACACCGGGGAGCTGTTTTTT. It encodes CASSLGRWNTGELFF.

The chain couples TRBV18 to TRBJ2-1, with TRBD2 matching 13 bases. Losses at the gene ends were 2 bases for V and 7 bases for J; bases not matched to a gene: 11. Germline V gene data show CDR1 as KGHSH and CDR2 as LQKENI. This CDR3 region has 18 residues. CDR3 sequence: CASSPSTWTSGRGNEQFF. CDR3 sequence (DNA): TGTGCCAGCTCACCATCGACCTGGACTAGCGGGAGAGGAAATGAGCAGTTCTTC.

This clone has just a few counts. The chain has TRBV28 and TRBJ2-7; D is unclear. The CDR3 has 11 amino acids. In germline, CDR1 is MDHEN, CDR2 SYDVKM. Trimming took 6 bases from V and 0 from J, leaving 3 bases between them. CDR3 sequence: CASSVSYEQYF. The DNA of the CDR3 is TGTGCCAGCAGCGTCTCCTACGAGCAGTACTTC.

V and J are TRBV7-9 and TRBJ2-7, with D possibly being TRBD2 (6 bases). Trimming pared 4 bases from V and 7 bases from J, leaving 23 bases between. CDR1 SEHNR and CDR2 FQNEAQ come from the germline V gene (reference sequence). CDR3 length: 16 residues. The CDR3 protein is CASSYHPGDGTTEQYF. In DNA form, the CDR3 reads TGTGCCAGCAGCTACCACCCGGGGGACGGCACAACGGAGCAGTACTTC.

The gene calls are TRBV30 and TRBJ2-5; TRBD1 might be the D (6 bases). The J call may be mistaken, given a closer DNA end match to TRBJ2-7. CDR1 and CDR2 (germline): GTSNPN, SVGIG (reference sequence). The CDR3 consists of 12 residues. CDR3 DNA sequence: TGTGCCTGGAACAAACAGGGCTACGAGCAGTACTTC. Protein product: CAWNKQGYEQYF.

The CDR3 loop is CASSPTGGEGREQYF. Here the CDR3 DNA reads TGTGCCAGCAGCCCTACCGGCGGGGAAGGACGCGAGCAGTACTTC. The chain carries TRBV6-4 and TRBJ2-5, with TRBD2 as a possible D gene (6 bases). The DNA end favors TRBJ2-7, so the J call may be wrong. Germline values: CDR1 MRHNA, CDR2 SNTAGT. CDR3 length: 15 residues.